A single TCR beta chain is shown here with its context. Antigen unknown. The sample belongs to a study of T cell responses to AZD1222 COVID-19 vaccine. Method: immunoSEQ multiplex PCR; TCRdb's copy keeps in-frame clones and lacks some. The repertoire has under 200,000 clones, almost 90% of them found once; the top ten carry around 6%. Germline CDR1 reads SGHTA; CDR2 reads FQGNSA. This CDR3 has 17 amino acids. The trim removed 1 base at V and 5 bases at J, leaving 10 bases unmatched. Whole-study results and caveats: Two doses of AZD1222 preceded a rise in Spike-specific TCR breadth and depth.

This chain connects TRBV7-2 to TRBJ2-2; 7 nucleotides agree with TRBD2. Sequencing was performed on peripheral blood, taken on day 0 of AZD1222 vaccination. This receptor was taken from an adult in good health. CDR3 residues: CASSLGRAGVITGELFF. In DNA, the CDR3 is TGTGCCAGCAGCTTAGGAAGGGCGGGGGTAATTACCGGGGAGCTGTTTTTT.